A few counts support the clone carrying this T cell receptor (beta chain). Its antigen is not identified. This specimen belongs to a study of post-analysis software for immune sequencing data. Study outcomes and limitations: TRBV segments more frequent in patients than in controls numbered roughly five and included TRBV5-6, TRBV5-1 and TRBV20-1.

The V end was cut by 5 bases, the J end by 5 bases, with 20 bases between. Germline values: CDR1 MNHEY, CDR2 SVGEGT. The length of the CDR3 is 16 residues. Libraries were made from TCR beta cDNA, and they carried unique molecular identifiers. TCRdb analysed the PCR reads with MiXCR anew, one entry per CDR3 protein. The sample yields hundreds of thousands of distinct CDR3 sequences, less than 35% seen once. The sequence was obtained from a girl under 18 with multiple sclerosis. Sequenced sample: blood. The J gene is TRBJ2-3, the V gene TRBV6-2 or TRBV6-3, with D possibly matching TRBD1 (7 bases). The CDR3 nucleotides read TGTGCCAGCAGTACCCCCAGGGGGGCCCCGAGAGATACGCAGTATTTT. Protein: CASSTPRGAPRDTQYF.